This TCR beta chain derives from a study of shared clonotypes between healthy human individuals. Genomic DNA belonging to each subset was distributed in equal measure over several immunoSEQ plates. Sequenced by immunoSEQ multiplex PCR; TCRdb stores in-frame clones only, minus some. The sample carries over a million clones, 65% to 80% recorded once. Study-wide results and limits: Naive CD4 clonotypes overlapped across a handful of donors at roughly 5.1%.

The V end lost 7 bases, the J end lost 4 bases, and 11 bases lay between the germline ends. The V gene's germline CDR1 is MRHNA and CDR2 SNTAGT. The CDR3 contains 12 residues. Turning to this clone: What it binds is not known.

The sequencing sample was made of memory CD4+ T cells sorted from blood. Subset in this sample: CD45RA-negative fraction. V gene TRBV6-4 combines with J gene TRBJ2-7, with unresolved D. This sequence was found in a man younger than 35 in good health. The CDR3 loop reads CASTEPWYEQYF. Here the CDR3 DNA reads TGTGCCAGCACCGAGCCCTGGTACGAGCAGTACTTC.